Below are 32 T cell receptor beta chains sequenced from a single sample in a study of cytomegalovirus exposure and HLA in healthy donors. The PCR used 60 Vbeta and 13 Jbeta primers. Profiling relied on immunoSEQ multiplex PCR, and the TCRdb table lists in-frame clones only, not all of them. The specimen's table records about 120,000 clones. The specimen sequenced was PBMCs. Receptors were obtained from a man aged 18 to 29 in good health and CMV-seronegative.

The rearrangement uses TRBV28 and TRBJ2-1; 8 nucleotides line up with TRBD2. Germline V gene lookup returns CDR1 MDHEN and CDR2 SYDVKM. After removal of 2 bases from V and 6 bases from J, the junction contained 9 bases not matched to a gene. CDR3 length equals 16 residues. The CDR3 reads CASSLRVLAASNEQFF. CDR3 DNA: TGTGCCAGCAGTTTACGCGTACTAGCGGCAAGCAATGAGCAGTTCTTC. The full variable domain, with the rest looked up from reference TRBV28 and TRBJ2-1, is DVKVTQSSRYLVKRTGEKVFLECVQDMDHENMFWYRQDPGLGLRLIYFSYDVKMKEKGDIPEGYSVSREKKERFSLILESASTNQTSMYLCASSLRVLAASNEQFFGPGTRLTVL.

The chain uses TRBV6-6 and TRBJ2-7; 10 positions agree with TRBD1. Germline CDR1 reads MNHNY; CDR2 reads SVGAGI (reference sequence). The CDR3 covers 12 residues. Unmatched junction bases numbered 3, after V lost 6 bases and J lost 7 bases. The CDR3 protein is CASRTGGWEQYF. The CDR3 region has the DNA TGTGCCAGCAGGACAGGGGGCTGGGAGCAGTACTTC.

The J gene is TRBJ1-2, the V gene TRBV5-8, with 9 bases aligning to TRBD1. The J segment lost 12 bases and the V segment lost 4 bases, leaving 10 bases of the junction unmatched. Germline V gene sequence: CDR1 SGHTS, CDR2 YDEGEE. This CDR3 comprises 13 residues. DNA for the CDR3: TGTGCCAGCAGCCTCGTCCCGGGACAGGGAGACACCTTC. Residues: CASSLVPGQGDTF.

This chain links TRBV6-1 with TRBJ1-1; no definite D call. From germline, CDR1 is MNHNS and CDR2 SASEGT. Trimming took off 1 base at V and 1 base at J, with 7 bases between the two ends. CDR3 length: 14 residues. This CDR3 is CASSEGLSNTEAFF. The CDR3 coding sequence is TGTGCCAGCAGTGAAGGGCTTTCGAACACTGAAGCTTTCTTT.

This CDR3 is CASSELGGQWYGYTF. The CDR3 bases are TGTGCCAGCAGTGAATTAGGTGGGCAGTGGTATGGCTACACCTTC. The chain employs TRBV25-1 and TRBJ1-2; D is uncertain. CDR1 MGHDK and CDR2 SYGVNS come from the germline V gene. The CDR3 has 15 residues. Trimming took 1 base from V and 5 from J, leaving 14 bases between them.

The V gene is TRBV27, the J gene TRBJ2-2, with 9 bases aligning to TRBD2. Trimming removed 2 bases from V and 4 bases from J; junction bases left unmatched: 5. Germline CDR1 MNHEY, CDR2 SMNVEV (reference sequence). The CDR3 runs to 16 residues. The DNA for the CDR3 is TGTGCCAGCAGTTTAGAGCTAGCGGGAAGCACCGGGGAGCTGTTTTTT. It codes for CASSLELAGSTGELFF.

The chain links TRBV19 to TRBJ1-1, with 8 bases identical to TRBD1. CDR3 length equals 13 residues. The germline V gene has CDR1 LNHDA and CDR2 SQIVND (reference sequence). The V segment lost 9 bases and the J segment 6 bases; nucleotides outside the gene matches: 9. The CDR3 region has the DNA TGTGCCAGCCAGACAGGGGCTGTCGCTGAAGCTTTCTTT. This gives the protein CASQTGAVAEAFF.

J is TRBJ1-5 and V is TRBV4-1; 7 nucleotides line up with TRBD1. This CDR3 is built from 14 residues. With V trimmed by 5 bases and J by 0 bases, 1 base remained unmatched. The germline gives CDR1 MGHRA, CDR2 YSYEKL. The CDR3 reads CASSWDSSNQPQHF. The CDR3 DNA is TGCGCCAGCAGCTGGGACAGTAGCAATCAGCCCCAGCATTTT.

The V gene is TRBV7-2, the J gene TRBJ2-5; perhaps TRBD2 as D (5 bases). From germline, CDR1 is SGHTA and CDR2 FQGNSA. The CDR3 sequence is 14 residues long. V was pared by 1 base and J by 5 bases, with 11 bases between. The CDR3 nucleotides read TGTGCCAGCAGCTTAGGAGGGAGTCGGGAGACCCAGTACTTC. As protein: CASSLGGSRETQYF.

The rearrangement links TRBV19 to TRBJ2-7; 11 nucleotides match TRBD2. Germline V gene sequence: CDR1 LNHDA, CDR2 SQIVND (reference sequence). Unmatched junction bases numbered 7, after V lost 5 bases and J lost 4 bases. CDR3 length equals 15 residues. DNA for the CDR3: TGTGCCAGTAGTTTCGCCGGGACTAGCGGTTACGAGCAGTACTTC. Its translation is CASSFAGTSGYEQYF.

The genes are TRBV11-2 and TRBJ1-6, with D tentatively TRBD1 (6 bases). There are 16 residues in the CDR3. Germline V gene sequence: CDR1 SGHAT, CDR2 FQNNGV. The ends were cut back, 6 bases at V and 2 bases at J, with 14 bases in the middle. CDR3 protein: CASRNRDRTYNSPLHF. As DNA, the CDR3 is TGTGCCAGCAGAAACAGGGATAGGACCTATAATTCACCCCTCCACTTT.

V gene TRBV9 combines with J gene TRBJ2-1; tentatively, D is TRBD1 (6 bases). Germline CDR1 reads SGDLS; CDR2 reads YYNGEE. V shed 0 bases and J shed 6 bases, with 13 bases lying between them. The CDR3 consists of 15 residues. The CDR3 sequence: CASSVDPGAANEQFF. CDR3 sequence (DNA): TGTGCCAGCAGCGTAGACCCAGGGGCTGCCAATGAGCAGTTCTTC.

CDR3 DNA sequence: TGCGCCAGCAGGGAGGGACAGGGGGTCAATCAGCCCCAGCATTTT. It specifies CASREGQGVNQPQHF. The rearrangement uses TRBV10-1 and TRBJ1-5; 11 bases align to TRBD1. Germline CDR1 and CDR2: WNHNN and SYGVQD (reference sequence). CDR3 length: 15 residues. Unmatched junction bases numbered 4, after V lost 6 bases and J lost 3 bases.

The V and J genes are TRBV11-3 and TRBJ2-7, with D possibly TRBD2 on 6 matching bases. Germline CDR1 and CDR2: SGHNT and YENEEA. The CDR3 is 14 residues long. V was pared by 5 bases and J by 2 bases, with 13 bases between. The CDR3 DNA reads as TGTGCCAGCAGCCCGGGGAGGTATCCCTACGAGCAGTACTTC. It codes for CASSPGRYPYEQYF.

The J gene is TRBJ2-6, the V gene TRBV28; 9 bases map to TRBD1. The CDR3 sequence is 18 residues long. The trim removed 2 bases at V and 0 bases at J, leaving 5 bases unmatched. Germline lookup yields CDR1 MDHEN and CDR2 SYDVKM. Written as DNA, the CDR3 is TGTGCCAGCAGTTTAACAGGGGGCGCGGGCTCTGGGGCCAACGTCCTGACTTTC. It codes for CASSLTGGAGSGANVLTF.

The V and J genes are TRBV30 and TRBJ1-5; the match to TRBD1 covers 8 bases. The CDR3 totals 13 residues. Germline assignment: CDR1 GTSNPN and CDR2 SVGIG (reference sequence). Losses at the gene ends were 1 base for V and 7 bases for J; bases not matched to a gene: 3. CDR3 coding DNA: TGTGCCTGGAGTGCAGGGGGCATCCAGCCCCAGCATTTT. Protein: CAWSAGGIQPQHF. Filled out from reference TRBV30 and TRBJ1-5, the complete variable domain reads SQTIHQWPATLVQPVGSPLSLECTVEGTSNPNLYWYRQAAGRGLQLLFYSVGIGQISSEVPQNLSASRPQDRQFILSSKKLLLSDSGFYLCAWSAGGIQPQHFGDGTRLSIL.

V and J are TRBV7-9 and TRBJ1-3; 9 positions match TRBD1. V shed 5 bases, J shed 4 bases, and the junction held 6 bases outside the gene matches. This CDR3 has 15 amino acids. From germline, CDR1 is SEHNR and CDR2 FQNEAQ (reference sequence). CDR3 residues: CASSPRTGAGNTIYF. Written as DNA, the CDR3 is TGTGCCAGCAGCCCACGGACAGGGGCCGGAAACACCATATATTTT.

The chain employs TRBV7-2 and TRBJ2-2, with unresolved D. Germline V gene lookup returns CDR1 SGHTA and CDR2 FQGNSA. Trimming removed 2 bases from V and 3 bases from J, with 13 bases in between. This CDR3 is 16 amino acids long. The CDR3 coding sequence is TGTGCCAGCAGCTTACTAAGGCAGGCATACACCGGGGAGCTGTTTTTT. Translated, it gives CASSLLRQAYTGELFF.

CDR3 nucleotides: TGTGCCAGCAGCCTCTTAGAAACGAACACCGGGGAGCTGTTTTTT. Translating gives CASSLLETNTGELFF. V gene TRBV6-6 combines with J gene TRBJ2-2; no reliable D call. With 6 bases removed from V and 0 bases from J, the gap between germline ends came to 11 bases. The CDR3 sequence is 15 residues long. From germline, CDR1 is MNHNY and CDR2 SVGAGI (reference sequence).

The chain joins TRBV13 to TRBJ1-2; D is unclear. The CDR3 totals 13 residues. V was shortened by 1 base and J by 2 bases, with 5 bases between the two germline ends. CDR1 PRHDT and CDR2 FYEKMQ come from the germline V gene (reference sequence). CDR3 nucleotide sequence: TGTGCCAGCAGCTTAGCTTCGAACTATGGCTACACCTTC. It encodes CASSLASNYGYTF.

The gene calls are TRBV7-9 and TRBJ2-7, with D possibly matching TRBD2 (5 bases). The CDR3 has 12 amino acids. Germline V gene sequence: CDR1 SEHNR, CDR2 FQNEAQ (reference sequence). Trimming cost V 3 bases and J 5 bases, with 8 bases left between them. This CDR3 reads CASSFGGHEQYF. CDR3 nucleotides: TGTGCCAGCAGCTTTGGAGGTCACGAGCAGTACTTC.

The chain has TRBV5-1 and TRBJ2-1, with 8 bases matching TRBD1. Germline CDR1 SGHRS, CDR2 YFSETQ. Trimming cost V 3 bases and J 8 bases; bases outside gene matches: 10. The CDR3 has 15 amino acids. Here the CDR3 DNA reads TGCGCCAGCAGCTACTCGACAGGGGTCAAAGATGAGCAGTTCTTC. Protein sequence: CASSYSTGVKDEQFF.

The genes are TRBV28 and TRBJ1-5, with D perhaps TRBD1 (6 bases). This CDR3 has 13 amino acids. Germline values: CDR1 MDHEN, CDR2 SYDVKM. V shed 8 bases and J shed 7 bases, with 15 bases lying between them. This CDR3 reads CASGFRGPQPQHF. The CDR3 bases are TGTGCCAGCGGGTTCAGGGGACCACAGCCCCAGCATTTT.

CDR3 sequence: CASSLSGGAGTQETQYF. The CDR3 DNA is TGTGCCAGCAGCCTCTCCGGTGGGGCGGGAACCCAAGAGACCCAGTACTTC. The chain links TRBV11-3 to TRBJ2-5; weak D call: TRBD2 (6 bases). The CDR3 totals 17 residues. Per the germline V gene, CDR1 is SGHNT and CDR2 is YENEEA. Deletions cut 5 bases from V and 1 base from J, with 20 bases between.

The chain carries TRBV10-3 and TRBJ1-5; the match to TRBD1 covers 7 bases. Germline V CDR1 and CDR2: ENHRY, SYGVKD. V lost 2 bases to trimming and J lost 3 bases; unmatched junction nucleotides: 7. This CDR3 comprises 16 residues. The CDR3 DNA reads as TGTGCCATCAGTGAGGGGTGGAGGGGGCCCAATCAGCCCCAGCATTTT. Protein sequence: CAISEGWRGPNQPQHF.

This chain joins TRBV9 and TRBJ1-3, with 7 bases lining up with TRBD1. V lost 4 bases and J lost 4; bases outside the gene matches: 5. There are 14 residues in the CDR3. Germline-derived CDR1 and CDR2 are SGDLS and YYNGEE. CDR3 sequence (DNA): TGTGCCAGCAGCCAAGACAGGGCAGGAAACACCATATATTTT. Its translation is CASSQDRAGNTIYF.

The chain links TRBV5-8 to TRBJ1-1, with unresolved D. This CDR3 region has 14 residues. Germline V CDR1 and CDR2: SGHTS, YDEGEE. Deletions cut 1 base from V and 4 bases from J, with 11 bases between. The CDR3 sequence: CASSLIPGRTEAFF. CDR3 sequence (DNA): TGTGCCAGCAGCTTGATCCCGGGTCGCACTGAAGCTTTCTTT.

J is TRBJ1-1 and V is TRBV5-1; 9 bases line up with TRBD1. The V gene end was trimmed by 3 bases and the J gene end by 1 base; junction bases not matched to a gene: 4. CDR3 length: 15 residues. CDR1 SGHRS and CDR2 YFSETQ come from the germline V gene. The CDR3 DNA follows: TGCGCCAGCAGCTCGTGGACAGGGGCGAACACTGAAGCTTTCTTT. Protein product: CASSSWTGANTEAFF.

V gene TRBV18 combines with J gene TRBJ2-1; the match to TRBD1 covers 7 bases. Losses at the gene ends were 1 base for V and 15 bases for J; bases not matched to a gene: 9. There are 13 residues in the CDR3. Germline lookup yields CDR1 KGHSH and CDR2 LQKENI. In nucleotides, the CDR3 is TGTGCCAGCTCACCACACCGACAGGGCTACTTGTTCTTC. It specifies CASSPHRQGYLFF.

The J gene is TRBJ2-7, the V gene TRBV13; 7 positions match TRBD1. The CDR3 loop spans 15 amino acids. V was pared by 1 base and J by 2 bases, with 5 bases of the junction left unmatched. Germline lookup yields CDR1 PRHDT and CDR2 FYEKMQ (reference sequence). CDR3: CASSLVGTATYEQYF. CDR3 DNA sequence: TGTGCCAGCAGCTTAGTGGGGACAGCAACCTACGAGCAGTACTTC.

The chain combines TRBV18 with TRBJ2-7; 8 bases align to TRBD1. CDR3 length: 14 amino acids. CDR1 KGHSH and CDR2 LQKENI come from the germline V gene. V trimming: 3 bases; J trimming: 6 bases; junction bases outside the gene matches: 7. The CDR3: CASSPLDRGGEQYF. For the CDR3, the DNA is TGTGCCAGCTCACCGCTCGACAGGGGAGGCGAGCAGTACTTC.

This chain uses TRBV19 with TRBJ2-7; possible D gene TRBD2, 5 bases. Germline CDR1 is LNHDA and CDR2 is SQIVND (reference sequence). CDR3 length: 13 amino acids. V lost 5 bases to trimming and J lost 6 bases, with 14 bases between them. The CDR3 region has the DNA TGTGCCAGTAGTCGGGCCCCCCGGGGCGAGCAGTACTTC. Translation: CASSRAPRGEQYF.